Listed below are T cell receptor beta chains from one sample, sequenced in a study of CD8 T cells in ankylosing spondylitis. In TCRdb, the 5' RACE reads were re-called with MiXCR into one record per CDR3 protein. The sample carries 150,000 to 200,000 distinct CDR3 sequences, approximately 20% recorded once. The sequenced material came from blood, either unsorted or a sorted T cell fraction (not recorded which). These receptors were obtained from a male donor with ankylosing spondylitis or in good health (not recorded which). The CDR3 runs from the conserved cysteine through the conserved F or W. The D gene is left open where the match is weak. For some rows the clone size is stated as once, few or many, or as a class when expanded; others skip it.

>.|TRBV5-1|TRBJ2-2|many
TGCGCCAGCAGCTTGGGAGCGGGTCACACCGGGGAGCTGTTTTTT
CASSLGAGHTGELFF
>TRBD1|TRBV5-1|TRBJ1-1|many
TGCGCCAGCAGCTTGGGGGACAGAATGAACACTGAAGCTTTCTTT
CASSLGDRMNTEAFF
>.|TRBV20-1|TRBJ2-3|many
TGCAGTGCTAGAGATTACGGAAAGGGCACAGATACGCAGTATTTT
CSARDYGKGTDTQYF
>.|TRBV20-1|TRBJ2-3|many
TGCAGTGCTAGAGATCGGGGGAGGACGCAGTATTTT
CSARDRGRTQYF
>.|TRBV19|TRBJ1-1|many
TGTGCCAGTAGCTCGGTAGTGGACACTGAAGCTTTCTTT
CASSSVVDTEAFF
>.|TRBV18|TRBJ1-1|.
TGTGCCAGCTCACCACCGGGACATCAAGCTTTCTTT
CASSPPGHQAFF
>.|TRBV5-1|TRBJ2-5|few
TGCGCCAGCAGCTCGCAGTTCCAAGAGACCCAGTACTTC
CASSSQFQETQYF
>TRBD1|TRBV2|TRBJ2-2|.
TGTGCCAGCAGGCTACAGGGGGCGGGCGGGGAGCTGTTTTTT
CASRLQGAGGELFF
>TRBD1|TRBV6-1|TRBJ2-2|.
TGTGCCAGCAGCGGACAGGGACCCATAAACACCGGGGAGCTGTTTTTT
CASSGQGPINTGELFF
>TRBD2|TRBV5-1|TRBJ2-2|few
TGCGCCAGCAGCTTGAACCGCGGGAGTACGAACACCGGGGAGCTGTTTTTT
CASSLNRGSTNTGELFF
>.|TRBV12-3/TRBV12-4|TRBJ2-1|few
TGTGCCAGCAGACCCCAGGGAACGGTGCGGCAGTTCTTC
CASRPQGTVRQFF
>.|TRBV28|TRBJ2-2|few
TGTGCCAGCAGTCCTAGACCGGGACAAGACACCGGGGAGCTGTTTTTT
CASSPRPGQDTGELFF
>.|TRBV10-2|TRBJ1-5|.
TGCGCCAGCAGAAACGGACAGCTAAATCAGCCCCAGCATTTT
CASRNGQLNQPQHF
>.|TRBV7-2|TRBJ2-3|many
TGCGCCAGCAGCTTGCCCGGGACAGATACGCAGTATTTT
CASSLPGTDTQYF
>.|TRBV4-1|TRBJ2-1|few
TGCGCCAGCAGCCAGACTGGTGGCAACAATGAGCAGTTCTTC
CASSQTGGNNEQFF
>.|TRBV6-5|TRBJ1-2|.
TGTGCCAGCAGTTACCCACAGTATCGGGATTCCCACTATGGCTACACCTTC
CASSYPQYRDSHYGYTF